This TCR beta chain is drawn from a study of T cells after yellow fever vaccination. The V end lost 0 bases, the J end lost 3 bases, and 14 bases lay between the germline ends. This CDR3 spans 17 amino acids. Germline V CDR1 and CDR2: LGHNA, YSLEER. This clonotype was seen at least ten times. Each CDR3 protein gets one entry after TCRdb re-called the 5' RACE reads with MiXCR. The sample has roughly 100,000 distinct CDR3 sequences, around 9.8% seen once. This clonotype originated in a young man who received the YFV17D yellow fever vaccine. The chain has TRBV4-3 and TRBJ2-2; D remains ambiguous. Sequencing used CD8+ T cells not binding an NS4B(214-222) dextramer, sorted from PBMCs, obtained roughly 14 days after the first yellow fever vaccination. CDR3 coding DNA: TGCGCCAGCAGCCAAGAATCGGCAAGGTGGGACACCGGGGAGCTGTTTTTT. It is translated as CASSQESARWDTGELFF.